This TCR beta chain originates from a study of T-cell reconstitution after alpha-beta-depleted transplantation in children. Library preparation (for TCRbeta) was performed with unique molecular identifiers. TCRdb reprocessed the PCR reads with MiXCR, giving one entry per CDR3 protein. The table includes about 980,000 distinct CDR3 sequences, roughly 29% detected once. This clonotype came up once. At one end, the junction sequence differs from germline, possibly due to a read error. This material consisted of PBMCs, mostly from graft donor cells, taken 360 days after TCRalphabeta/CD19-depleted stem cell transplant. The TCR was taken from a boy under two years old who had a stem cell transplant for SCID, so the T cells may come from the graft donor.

The CDR3 spells CPSSSRSWGRSSGANVLTF. In DNA, the CDR3 is TGTCCCAGCAGCTCTCGGTCCTGGGGACGGTCCTCTGGGGCCAACGTCCTGACTTTC. The chain is built from TRBV28 and TRBJ2-6; tentatively, D is TRBD1 or TRBD2 (5 bases each). Per the germline V gene, CDR1 is MDHEN and CDR2 is SYDVKM. The CDR3 spans 19 residues.